The 5 T cell receptor beta chains below come from one sample, sequenced in a study of a mutant IDH1 vaccine in newly diagnosed glioma. Repertoires were generated with immunoSEQ multiplex PCR, while TCRdb's copy carries only in-frame clones and drops some. The repertoire includes about 59,000 clones, 75% to 95% of them detected once, and 2.6% sits in the top ten. Time point specified: baseline, week 1 (first vaccination visit). Treatment meaning: pre-vaccination baseline after standard-of-care therapy. Source: PBMCs, taken from a glioma patient treated with radiotherapy, temozolomide or both. These receptors originate from a middle-aged man with glioma.

The gene calls are TRBV9 and TRBJ2-3; 14 bases are a match to TRBD2. This CDR3 region has 17 residues. Germline trimming cut 3 bases from V and 2 bases from J; bases unmatched to any gene: 5. The germline CDR1 and CDR2 sequences are SGDLS and YYNGEE. CDR3 amino acids: CASSARLAGGITDTQYF. The CDR3 coding sequence is TGTGCCAGCAGCGCAAGACTAGCGGGAGGGATCACAGATACGCAGTATTTT.

The V and J genes are TRBV4-1 and TRBJ1-4; TRBD1 agrees at 10 bases. This CDR3 is built from 15 residues. V gave up 1 base and J gave up 8 bases; unmatched junction bases: 4. Looked up from germline, CDR1 is MGHRA and CDR2 is YSYEKL. CDR3 in DNA: TGCGCCAGCAGCCAAGGGACAGGGGGTTCGGAAAAACTGTTTTTT. This codes for CASSQGTGGSEKLFF.

The CDR3 loop reads CASSQGTNTEAFF. Written as DNA, the CDR3 is TGCGCCAGCAGCCAAGGGACGAACACTGAAGCTTTCTTT. The chain is built from TRBV5-1 and TRBJ1-1; maybe TRBD1 (5 bases). Germline values: CDR1 SGHRS, CDR2 YFSETQ. Trimming took off 4 bases at V and 1 base at J, with 8 bases between the two ends. This CDR3 has 13 residues.

The J gene is TRBJ2-1, the V gene TRBV18; 8 positions match TRBD1. This CDR3 is built from 14 residues. V lost 3 bases, J lost 8 bases, and 6 bases stayed unmatched. CDR1 is KGHSH, CDR2 LQKENI, per germline. The CDR3 DNA reads as TGTGCCAGCTCACCTCCCTCGGACAGGGATGAGCAGTTCTTC. Translated, it gives CASSPPSDRDEQFF. The whole variable domain, filled in from reference TRBV18 and TRBJ2-1, reads NAGVMQNPRHLVRRRGQEARLRCSPMKGHSHVYWYRQLPEEGLKFMVYLQKENIIDESGMPKERFSAEFPKEGPSILRIQQVVRGDSAAYFCASSPPSDRDEQFFGPGTRLTVL.

The rearrangement uses TRBV15 and TRBJ1-4, with D possibly being TRBD1 (6 bases). Trimming removed 0 bases from V and 7 bases from J, with 12 bases in between. Germline CDR1 and CDR2: LNHNV and YYDKDF (reference sequence). The CDR3 spans 15 residues. The CDR3 DNA is TGTGCCACCAGCAGAGATTTAGGGGGGAGTGAAAAACTGTTTTTT. Residues: CATSRDLGGSEKLFF. The whole variable domain, filled in from reference TRBV15 and TRBJ1-4, reads DAMVIQNPRYQVTQFGKPVTLSCSQTLNHNVMYWYQQKSSQAPKLLFHYYDKDFNNEADTPDNFQSRRPNTSFCFLDIRSPGLGDTAMYLCATSRDLGGSEKLFFGSGTQLSVL.